The clone carrying this T cell receptor beta chain has just a few counts. Its cognate antigen is unknown. V dropped 0 bases and J dropped 5 bases, with 11 bases sitting between them. This CDR3 has 15 amino acids. Germline CDR1 reads LNHNV; CDR2 reads YYDKDF (reference sequence). This sample is part of a study of response to subunit inactivated influenza vaccine. Broader study findings: Authors suggested each seasonal flu vaccination may recruit only limited numbers of new T cells.

TCRdb used MiXCR to reprocess the RT-PCR reads, holding one entry per CDR3 protein. The repertoire holds hundreds of thousands of distinct CDR3 sequences, under 9% seen once, with 10% to 15% in the top ten. The material sequenced was PBMCs from blood, taken roughly 24 months after vaccination. This rearrangement joins TRBV15 to TRBJ2-1, with no clear D. This sequence was found in a man between 50 and 69 years old who received an inactivated influenza vaccine. The CDR3 here is CATSRDNRVHNEQFF. CDR3 nucleotides: TGTGCCACCAGCAGAGATAACCGAGTTCACAATGAGCAGTTCTTC.